This TCR beta chain was retrieved from a study of cytomegalovirus exposure and HLA in healthy donors. General study results and limits: Rarity characterized most TCR sequences, yet some public TCRs appeared in many donors. Common viral pathogens were later found to be apparently linked to several of the most significant clusters. Productive rates of about 90% or about 30% were seen for most TCR beta V segments in an earlier analysis.

This clone has more than one count but fewer than ten. Its antigen is as yet unknown. This PCR relied on a set of 60 Vbeta primers and 13 Jbeta primers. Authors' processing steps: Roughly 73 million unique TCR beta chains, some 9.9 million of them shared, were counted by a later analysis. Only in-frame clones appear in the TCRdb table, and some are missing; sequencing was by immunoSEQ multiplex PCR. D and trimming were read from the DNA, whereas the V and J calls and clone size are those reported in that table. Counted here are under 200,000 clones, roughly 80% occurring once; the ten biggest clones make up around 3.1%. The receptor comes from a female donor in good health and CMV-seronegative. Sequenced: PBMCs.

The CDR3 region is CSAQGNEQYF. The DNA of the CDR3 is TGCAGTGCTCAGGGGAACGAGCAGTACTTC. The V gene is TRBV20-1, the J gene TRBJ2-7, with TRBD1 as a possible D gene (6 bases). Trimming removed 5 bases from V and 5 bases from J, with 7 bases in between. The germline CDR1 and CDR2 sequences are DFQATT and SNEGSKA (reference sequence). The CDR3 has 10 residues.